The subject of this entry is one TCR beta chain. These data belong to a study of somatic mutations in cytotoxic T cells in rheumatoid arthritis. Libraries were prepared by immunoSEQ multiplex PCR; TCRdb keeps only in-frame clonotypes and omits some of them. The data hold roughly 14,000 clones, with over 75% observed a single time. After removal of 3 bases from V and 4 bases from J, the junction contained 1 base not matched to a gene. CDR3 size: 13 residues. Germline CDR1 SGDLS, CDR2 YYNGEE. The clonotype originates from an adult with rheumatoid arthritis. Sequencing used CD8+ T cells sorted from blood. This chain uses TRBV9 with TRBJ2-1; 7 nucleotides agree with TRBD1. CDR3 nucleotide sequence: TGTGCCAGCAGCGAGGGACAGTACAATGAGCAGTTCTTC. It is translated as CASSEGQYNEQFF.